The 28 T cell receptor beta chains listed next were all sequenced from one sample in a study of blood T cell repertoires in COVID-19. This table comes from immunoSEQ multiplex PCR, and its TCRdb copy is limited to in-frame clones, with some not included. The sample has roughly 250,000 clones; around 83% are singletons. The sample comprised peripheral blood. Receptor source: a woman between 55 and 75 years old with active or convalescent COVID-19.

The DNA for the CDR3 is TGCGCCAGCACCCCAGGACAGGGAGGCTATGGCTACACCTTC. Translated, it gives CASTPGQGGYGYTF. V gene TRBV5-1 combines with J gene TRBJ1-2, with 8 nucleotides matching TRBD1. The length of the CDR3 is 14 residues. Trimming removed 6 bases from V and 4 bases from J; junction bases left unmatched: 8. Germline CDR1 reads SGHRS; CDR2 reads YFSETQ. Together with reference TRBV5-1 and TRBJ1-2, the CDR3 gives the full variable domain: KAGVTQTPRYLIKTRGQQVTLSCSPISGHRSVSWYQQTPGQGLQFLFEYFSETQRNKGNFPGRFSGRQFSNSRSEMNVSTLELGDSALYLCASTPGQGGYGYTFGSGTRLTVV.

The V call is TRBV7-9, the J call TRBJ2-2; 9 bases are a match to TRBD2. The CDR3 sequence is 15 residues long. The germline V gene encodes CDR1 SEHNR and CDR2 FQNEAQ (reference sequence). Trimming removed 4 bases from V and 3 bases from J; junction bases left unmatched: 3. CDR3 loop: CASSSLAGYTGELFF. The CDR3 nucleotides read TGTGCCAGCAGCTCCCTAGCGGGGTACACCGGGGAGCTGTTTTTT.

This rearrangement joins TRBV7-2 to TRBJ2-3; TRBD1 aligns across 8 bases. V shed 5 bases, J shed 1 base, and the junction held 5 bases outside the gene matches. Germline V gives CDR1 SGHTA, CDR2 FQGNSA. The CDR3 contains 15 residues. The CDR3 is CASSRQGSGTDTQYF. CDR3 sequence (DNA): TGTGCCAGCAGCAGACAGGGGAGTGGCACAGATACGCAGTATTTT.

The chain links TRBV21-1 to TRBJ1-5; TRBD1, as called in the table, went unchecked against the DNA. TRBV21-1 is given as a pseudogene. The CDR3 loop spans 16 amino acids. Written as DNA, the CDR3 is TGTGCCAGCAGTCATAGGGGACATAATAGCAATCAGCCCCAGCATTTT. Residues: CASSHRGHNSNQPQHF.

This chain uses TRBV25-1 with TRBJ1-2; perhaps TRBD1 as D (5 bases). Trimming pared 2 bases from V and 3 bases from J, leaving 16 bases between. In germline, CDR1 is MGHDK, CDR2 SYGVNS. This CDR3 spans 16 amino acids. The CDR3 DNA reads TGTGCCAGCAGTGAACAGGGTTTGAGACACCACTATGGCTACACCTTC. It translates to CASSEQGLRHHYGYTF.

This chain connects TRBV7-2 to TRBJ2-7, with a possible D match to TRBD1 (7 bases). Trimming stripped 0 bases from V and 0 bases from J, with 18 bases between. This CDR3 region has 18 residues. Germline V gives CDR1 SGHTA, CDR2 FQGNSA. As DNA, the CDR3 is TGTGCCAGCAGCTTAGCGCCAGGGGGGATGGGGGCCTCCTACGAGCAGTACTTC. Translation gives CASSLAPGGMGASYEQYF.

The chain has TRBV27 and TRBJ2-7; 9 bases are a match to TRBD2. The CDR3 contains 14 residues. Trimming removed 5 bases from V and 4 bases from J; junction bases left unmatched: 6. Germline lookup yields CDR1 MNHEY and CDR2 SMNVEV (reference sequence). CDR3 residues: CASSRAGGSYEQYF. CDR3 in DNA: TGTGCCAGCAGTCGAGCGGGGGGCTCTTACGAGCAGTACTTC.

V gene TRBV18 combines with J gene TRBJ2-7; TRBD1 aligns across 11 bases. CDR1 KGHSH and CDR2 LQKENI come from the germline V gene. V lost 8 bases to trimming and J lost 2 bases; unmatched junction nucleotides: 5. The length of the CDR3 is 14 residues. The CDR3: CASAPGQGAYEQYF. DNA for the CDR3: TGTGCCAGCGCCCCGGGACAGGGGGCCTACGAGCAGTACTTC. The full variable domain, rest sourced from reference TRBV18 and TRBJ2-7, is NAGVMQNPRHLVRRRGQEARLRCSPMKGHSHVYWYRQLPEEGLKFMVYLQKENIIDESGMPKERFSAEFPKEGPSILRIQQVVRGDSAAYFCASAPGQGAYEQYFGPGTRLTVT.

In its sample, this clone was seen a few times. J is TRBJ1-2 and V is TRBV3-1 (or the pseudogene TRBV3-2); 8 positions agree with TRBD1. V dropped 4 bases and J dropped 4; count of bases not matched to a gene: 2. From germline, CDR1 is LGHDT and CDR2 YNNKEL (reference sequence). CDR3 length equals 13 residues. The CDR3, as DNA: TGTGCCAGCAGCCCCCAGGGGGCCTATGGCTACACCTTC. Translated, it gives CASSPQGAYGYTF.

This clone was counted only a few times. V and J are TRBV5-5 and TRBJ1-1; TRBD1 matches at 10 bases. The CDR3 loop spans 15 amino acids. Germline V gene sequence: CDR1 SGHKS, CDR2 YYEKEE (reference sequence). V shed 4 bases and J 4 bases; nucleotides not matched to a gene: 7. The CDR3 region is CASSPDRGQGTEAFF. The CDR3 DNA sequence: TGTGCCAGCAGCCCCGACAGGGGGCAGGGCACTGAAGCTTTCTTT. Using reference TRBV5-5 and TRBJ1-1 for the parts outside the CDR3, the full variable domain is DAGVTQSPTHLIKTRGQQVTLRCSPISGHKSVSWYQQVLGQGPQFIFQYYEKEERGRGNFPDRFSARQFPNYSSELNVNALLLGDSALYLCASSPDRGQGTEAFFGQGTRLTVV.

The chain carries TRBV5-4 and TRBJ1-1; D possibly corresponds to TRBD1 (6 bases). In germline, CDR1 is SGHNT, CDR2 YYREEE (reference sequence). Trimming stripped 2 bases from V and 11 bases from J, with 16 bases between. The CDR3 contains 13 residues. The CDR3 bases are TGTGCCAGCAGCTTCCTGGGGGCTAACTACGCTTTCTTT. Residues: CASSFLGANYAFF.

This clone has just one count. The rearrangement joins TRBV4-1 to TRBJ1-6, with 7 nucleotides matching TRBD1. The CDR3 has 17 residues. Germline CDR1 MGHRA, CDR2 YSYEKL. The junction had 10 bases not matched to a gene; V was cut back by 4 bases and J by 4 bases. CDR3 coding DNA: TGCGCCAGCAGCCTAAAAGGACAGGCGCTTTATAATTCACCCCTCCACTTT. It encodes CASSLKGQALYNSPLHF.

The rearrangement uses TRBV11-2 and TRBJ1-2, with D unresolved. There are 12 residues in the CDR3. With 4 bases removed from V and 4 bases from J, the gap between germline ends came to 7 bases. The germline CDR1 and CDR2 sequences are SGHAT and FQNNGV. The CDR3 spells CASSSGFYGYTF. CDR3 coding DNA: TGTGCCAGCAGCTCCGGGTTCTATGGCTACACCTTC.

The chain uses TRBV4-1 and TRBJ2-7; 8 bases line up with TRBD1. Germline V lookup: CDR1 MGHRA, CDR2 YSYEKL. V was pared by 1 base and J by 2 bases, with 7 bases of the junction left unmatched. The length of the CDR3 is 16 residues. This chain's CDR3 is CASSQVSGTGAYEQYF. The CDR3 DNA reads TGCGCCAGCAGCCAAGTTTCCGGGACAGGAGCCTACGAGCAGTACTTC.

The chain links TRBV7-9 to TRBJ2-7, with 8 nucleotides matching TRBD1. Germline lookup yields CDR1 SEHNR and CDR2 FQNEAQ (reference sequence). CDR3 length: 15 residues. V was clipped by 5 bases and J by 6 bases; unmatched bases: 12. CDR3 bases: TGTGCCAGCAGCGACAGGGGACAGAGACCTACCGAGCAGTACTTC. Its translation: CASSDRGQRPTEQYF.

The J gene is TRBJ1-1, the V gene TRBV29-1; unclear D gene. The CDR3 covers 14 residues. The V gene's germline CDR1 is SQVTM and CDR2 ANQGSEA. V lost 0 bases and J 0 bases, leaving 8 bases between the germline ends. In DNA, the CDR3 is TGCAGCGTTGAAGAACAGCTCATGAACACTGAAGCTTTCTTT. It yields the protein CSVEEQLMNTEAFF.

This chain connects TRBV7-9 to TRBJ1-5; D is perhaps TRBD1 (6 bases). Germline assignment: CDR1 SEHNR and CDR2 FQNEAQ (reference sequence). CDR3 length: 15 amino acids. V gave up 5 bases and J gave up 2 bases, with 13 bases separating them. Here the CDR3 reads CASSPTTGGNQPQHF. The CDR3 region has the DNA TGTGCCAGCAGCCCGACGACAGGTGGCAATCAGCCCCAGCATTTT.

With respect to this clone: The identical CDR3 is also encoded by other nucleotide sequences in the sample. The chain combines TRBV18 with TRBJ1-5; 7 bases fit TRBD1. The CDR3 runs 14 residues. Germline values: CDR1 KGHSH, CDR2 LQKENI. V trimming: 3 bases; J trimming: 2 bases; junction bases outside the gene matches: 1. The CDR3 nucleotides read TGTGCCAGCTCACCGGGGACAGGCAATCAGCCCCAGCATTTT. Amino acids: CASSPGTGNQPQHF.

The gene calls are TRBV6-5 and TRBJ1-5, with D possibly TRBD1 on 5 matching bases. Per germline, CDR1 MNHEY and CDR2 SVGAGI. With 6 bases removed from V and 0 bases from J, the gap between germline ends came to 12 bases. The CDR3 has 15 residues. The CDR3 DNA follows: TGTGCCAGCAGCCCGACAGTCCCTAGCAATCAGCCCCAGCATTTT. Its translation is CASSPTVPSNQPQHF.

The chain employs TRBV9 and TRBJ2-1, with a weak D call TRBD2 (6 bases). The CDR3 extends over 15 amino acids. Trimming cost V 2 bases and J 4 bases, with 13 bases left between them. Germline CDR1 reads SGDLS; CDR2 reads YYNGEE. CDR3 bases: TGTGCCAGCAGCGTGCGGGGCGCGGAGTACAATGAGCAGTTCTTC. Its protein product is CASSVRGAEYNEQFF.

Concerning this clone: The sample holds other DNA sequences that translate to the same CDR3. The chain joins TRBV19 to TRBJ1-5; TRBD1 aligns across 9 bases. Trimming at V came to 5 bases and at J to 7 bases, leaving 9 bases not matched to a gene. The CDR3 has 15 amino acids. CDR1 and CDR2 (germline): LNHDA, SQIVND (reference sequence). The CDR3 region is CASSSQQGAGQPQHF. The CDR3 DNA reads as TGTGCCAGTAGTTCCCAACAGGGGGCTGGACAGCCCCAGCATTTT.

This clone was observed a few times. The gene calls are TRBV14 and TRBJ2-3, with 12 bases aligning to TRBD2. The CDR3 covers 16 residues. From germline, CDR1 is SGHDN and CDR2 FVKESK. J lost 7 bases, V lost 0 bases, and 5 bases had no gene match. CDR3 in DNA: TGTGCCAGCAGCCAAGATCTAGCGGGGGGGAAGTATACGCAGTATTTT. This codes for CASSQDLAGGKYTQYF.

The V call is TRBV10-3, the J call TRBJ2-1; 8 bases map to TRBD2. V shed 3 bases, J shed 9 bases, and the junction held 7 bases outside the gene matches. The CDR3 extends over 14 amino acids. Germline V gives CDR1 ENHRY, CDR2 SYGVKD. CDR3 region: CAISDGGANSEQFF. The DNA of the CDR3 is TGTGCCATCAGTGACGGGGGGGCCAACTCTGAGCAGTTCTTC.

The rearrangement uses TRBV7-3 and TRBJ2-1; 9 bases line up with TRBD1. The germline CDR1 and CDR2 sequences are SGHTA and FQGTGA. The CDR3 totals 20 residues. Trimming took 5 bases from V and 4 from J; bases not matched to a gene: 21. CDR3 coding DNA: TGTGCCAGCAGCCCAGCGGGACAGGGTGGGGGAAGGGTTTCTTACAATGAGCAGTTCTTC. It translates to CASSPAGQGGGRVSYNEQFF.

The V call is TRBV19, the J call TRBJ2-7, with TRBD2 as a possible D gene (6 bases). Germline-derived CDR1 and CDR2 are LNHDA and SQIVND (reference sequence). The CDR3 loop spans 14 amino acids. V was pared by 3 bases and J by 5 bases, with 14 bases between. The chain's CDR3 is CASSIREERHEQYF. In nucleotides, the CDR3 is TGTGCCAGTAGTATCAGGGAGGAACGGCACGAGCAGTACTTC.

This sequence joins TRBV11-3 and TRBJ2-1, with 12 bases matching TRBD2. The ends lost 5 bases at V and 5 bases at J; junction bases unmatched: 7. From germline, CDR1 is SGHNT and CDR2 YENEEA. The CDR3 is 16 residues long. CDR3: CASSPHGLAGNNEQFF. The CDR3 bases are TGTGCCAGCAGCCCCCACGGACTAGCGGGGAACAATGAGCAGTTCTTC.

The rearrangement joins TRBV15 to TRBJ2-5; D is perhaps TRBD1 (6 bases). Germline-derived CDR1 and CDR2 are LNHNV and YYDKDF (reference sequence). The CDR3 length is 17 residues. The germline V and J ends were trimmed by 0 bases and 2 bases, with 16 bases remaining between them. CDR3 region: CATSRDRLGGNQETQYF. The DNA for the CDR3 is TGTGCCACCAGCAGAGATAGGCTAGGGGGAAATCAAGAGACCCAGTACTTC.

The V call is TRBV28, the J call TRBJ1-2; 7 bases are shared with TRBD1. After removal of 3 bases from V and 7 bases from J, the junction contained 11 bases not matched to a gene. The CDR3 has 15 amino acids. Germline V gene sequence: CDR1 MDHEN, CDR2 SYDVKM. The CDR3 reads CASSFEDRSFSGYTF. CDR3 coding DNA: TGTGCCAGCAGTTTTGAGGACAGGTCATTTTCTGGCTACACCTTC.